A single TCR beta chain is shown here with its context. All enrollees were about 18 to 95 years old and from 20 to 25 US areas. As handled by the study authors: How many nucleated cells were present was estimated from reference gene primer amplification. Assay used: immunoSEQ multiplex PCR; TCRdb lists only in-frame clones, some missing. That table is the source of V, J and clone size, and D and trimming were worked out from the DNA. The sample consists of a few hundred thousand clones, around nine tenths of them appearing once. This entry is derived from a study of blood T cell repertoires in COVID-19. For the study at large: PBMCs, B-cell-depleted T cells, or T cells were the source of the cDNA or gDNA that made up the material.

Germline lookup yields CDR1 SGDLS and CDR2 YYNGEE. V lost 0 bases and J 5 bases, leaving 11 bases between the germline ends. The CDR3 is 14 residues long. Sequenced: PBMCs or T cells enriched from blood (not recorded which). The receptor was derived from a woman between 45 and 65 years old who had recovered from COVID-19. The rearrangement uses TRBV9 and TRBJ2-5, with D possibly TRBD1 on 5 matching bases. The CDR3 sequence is CASSVGGVRETQYF. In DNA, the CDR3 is TGTGCCAGCAGCGTAGGGGGCGTTAGGGAGACCCAGTACTTC.